This T cell receptor beta chain was recovered during a study of T cells expressing NK-cell markers. Study at large: It was sorted CD3+CD56-NKG2C+, CD3+CD56+NKG2C- and CD3+CD56+NKG2C+ T cells that provided the TCR beta repertoires. Findings of the study overall: These clonotypes, the leaders elsewhere, also led the CD3+CD56-NKG2C+ fraction in four donors. In five or six donors, dominant CD3+CD56+NKG2C+ clonotypes ranked among the top 10 CD8+ clonotypes.

With the 5' RACE reads reprocessed, TCRdb shows one record per CDR3 protein and no DNA. The specimen's table records a few hundred thousand distinct CDR3 sequences. In the case of this clonotype: Its antigen is as yet unknown.

The material sequenced was blood T cells: a sorted CD56 or NKG2C T cell subset, CD4+ or CD8+ T cells, or bulk PBMC T cells (not recorded which). The sequence came from a man aged 18 to 69 in good health.

The CDR3: CASSDRAGNTIYF. The chain uses TRBV6-1 and TRBJ1-3. Germline CDR1 is MNHNS and CDR2 is SASEGT. The CDR3 consists of 13 residues.